This T cell receptor beta chain was captured in a study of OX40 agonist ivuxolimab in advanced cancers. Overall study context: Three partial responders included one hepatocellular carcinoma patient and two cutaneous melanoma patients. Study-wide findings and caveats: The CD4+ and CD8+ T cells in the blood had expanded clonally by week 6 at 0.1 to 3.0 mg/kg.

Sequenced by immunoSEQ multiplex PCR; TCRdb stores in-frame clones only, minus some. The repertoire includes some 79,000 clones, 90% to 95% of them detected once, and 0.44% sits in the top ten. As to this clone: The antigen is unknown.

CDR1 is MNHEY, CDR2 SVGAGI, per germline. The V gene end was trimmed by 5 bases and the J gene end by 7 bases; junction bases not matched to a gene: 9. The CDR3 sequence is 14 residues long. The specimen was CD4+ or CD8+ T cells sorted from blood, collected in a trial of the OX40 agonist ivuxolimab. This receptor was obtained from an adult with an advanced solid tumor such as melanoma, head and neck, liver or kidney cancer. The chain carries TRBV6-5 and TRBJ1-2, with 8 bases matching TRBD1. This CDR3 reads CASSPGQGVVGYTF. The DNA for the CDR3 is TGTGCCAGCAGTCCAGGACAGGGAGTGGTTGGCTACACCTTC.